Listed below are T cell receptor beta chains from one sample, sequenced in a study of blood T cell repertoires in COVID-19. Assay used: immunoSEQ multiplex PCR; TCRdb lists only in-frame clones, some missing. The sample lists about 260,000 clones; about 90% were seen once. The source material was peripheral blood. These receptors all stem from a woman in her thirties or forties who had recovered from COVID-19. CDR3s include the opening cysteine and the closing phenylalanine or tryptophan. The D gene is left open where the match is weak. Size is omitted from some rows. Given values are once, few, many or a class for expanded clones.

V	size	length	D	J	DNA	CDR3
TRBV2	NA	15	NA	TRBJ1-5	TGTGCCAGCAGTGACGCGACAGCTGTTTGGGGGCCCCAGCATTTT	CASSDATAVWGPQHF
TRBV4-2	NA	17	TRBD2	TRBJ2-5	TGTGCCAGCAGCCAAGATATGGGACTAGCGGTTAGGGAGACCCAGTACTTC	CASSQDMGLAVRETQYF
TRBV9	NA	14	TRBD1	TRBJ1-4	TGTGCCAGCAGCTCTGGGACAGGGAATGAAAAACTGTTTTTT	CASSSGTGNEKLFF
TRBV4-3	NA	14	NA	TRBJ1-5	TGCGCCAGCAGCCAAGTGGGCAGCAATCAGCCCCAGCATTTT	CASSQVGSNQPQHF
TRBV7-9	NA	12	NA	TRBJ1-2	TGTGCCGGCAGCCAAACGGGACTCCCCTACACCTTC	CAGSQTGLPYTF
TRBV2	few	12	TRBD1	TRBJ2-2	TGTGCCACCGGGACAGGGTTCGGGGAGCTGTTTTTT	CATGTGFGELFF
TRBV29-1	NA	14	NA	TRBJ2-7	TGCAGCGTGGCACCCCAGGGACTGGTCTACGAGCAGTACTTC	CSVAPQGLVYEQYF
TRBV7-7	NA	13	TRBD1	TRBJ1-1	TGTGCTAGCAGCGCGGACAGGGACACTGAAGCTTTCTTT	CASSADRDTEAFF
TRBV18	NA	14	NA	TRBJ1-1	TGTGCCAGCTCATTCCTCAGGGGAAACACTGAAGCTTTCTTT	CASSFLRGNTEAFF
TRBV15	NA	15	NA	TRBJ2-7	TGTGCCACCAGCAGGGAATTGTGGGGAGGTGGGGAGCAGTACTTC	CATSRELWGGGEQYF
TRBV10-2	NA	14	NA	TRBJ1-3	TGCGCCAGCAGTGACACGAGCTCTGGAAACACCATATATTTT	CASSDTSSGNTIYF
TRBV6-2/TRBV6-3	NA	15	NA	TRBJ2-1	TGTGCCAGCAGTTATGGCGGCAGGGTCTACAATGAGCAGTTCTTC	CASSYGGRVYNEQFF
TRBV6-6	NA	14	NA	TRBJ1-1	TGTGCCAGCAGTTTGACGGGAGAGAACACTGAAGCTTTCTTT	CASSLTGENTEAFF
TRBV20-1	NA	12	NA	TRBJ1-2	TGCAGTGCTAGTTGGGGCCACTATGGCTACACCTTC	CSASWGHYGYTF
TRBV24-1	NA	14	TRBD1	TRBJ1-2	TGTGCCACCAGTGATGGGACAGTGCCCTATGGCTACACCTTC	CATSDGTVPYGYTF
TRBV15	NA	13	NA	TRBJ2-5	TGTGCCACCGGACTGAGTAGCGCGGAGACCCAGTACTTC	CATGLSSAETQYF
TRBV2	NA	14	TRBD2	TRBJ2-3	TGTGCCAGCAACCCTAGCGGCGTCACAGATACGCAGTATTTT	CASNPSGVTDTQYF
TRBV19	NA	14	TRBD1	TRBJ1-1	TGTGCCAGTAGTGACAGGGGGCGGAACACTGAAGCTTTCTTT	CASSDRGRNTEAFF
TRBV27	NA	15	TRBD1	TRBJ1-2	TGTGCCAGCAGTAGACAGGGGTTTAAGGGTTATGGCTACACCTTC	CASSRQGFKGYGYTF
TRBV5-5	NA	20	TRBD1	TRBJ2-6	TGTGCCAGCAGCTCTTACGAGACAGGGGCCCATTCCCAGGGGGCCAACGTCCTGACTTTC	CASSSYETGAHSQGANVLTF
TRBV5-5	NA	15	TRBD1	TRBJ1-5	TGTGCCAGCAGCTTAGACGGACAGGGAGAGCAGCCCCAGCATTTT	CASSLDGQGEQPQHF
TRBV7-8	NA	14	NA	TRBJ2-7	TGTGCCAGCAGCTTAGGTCCACGGCGGGCCGAGCAGTACTTC	CASSLGPRRAEQYF
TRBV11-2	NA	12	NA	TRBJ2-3	TGTGCCAGCAGCTTCTCGGGGAATACGCAGTATTTT	CASSFSGNTQYF
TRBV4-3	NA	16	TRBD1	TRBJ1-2	TGCGCCAGCAGCCCTCATGCAGGACAGGGGGCGGTTGGCTACACCTTC	CASSPHAGQGAVGYTF
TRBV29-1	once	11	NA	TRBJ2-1	TGCAGCGTTCGAGCAAACAATGAGCAGTTCTTC	CSVRANNEQFF
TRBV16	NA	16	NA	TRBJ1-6	TGTGCCAGCAGCCAGGGAGCCCCGGGAGGGAATTCACCCCTCCACTTT	CASSQGAPGGNSPLHF
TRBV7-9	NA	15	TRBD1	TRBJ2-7	TGTGCCAGCAGCTTAGAGGACAGGTCCCCCTACGAGCAGTACTTC	CASSLEDRSPYEQYF
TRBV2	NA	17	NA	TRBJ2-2	TGTGCCAGCAGACCGGGCCCCCAAACTAGATACACCGGGGAGCTGTTTTTT	CASRPGPQTRYTGELFF
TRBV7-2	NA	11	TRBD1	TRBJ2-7	TGTGCCAGCAGCTCGGGGACAGGGAAGTACTTC	CASSSGTGKYF
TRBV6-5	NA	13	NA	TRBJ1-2	TGTGCCAGCAGTCCCTGGTCGGGAAGCGGCTACACCTTC	CASSPWSGSGYTF
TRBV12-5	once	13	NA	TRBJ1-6	TGTGCTAGTGGTTTGGAACAGAATTCACCCCTCCACTTT	CASGLEQNSPLHF
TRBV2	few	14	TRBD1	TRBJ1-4	TGTGCCAGCAGTCCCGACAGGGGGTTCGAAAAACTGTTTTTT	CASSPDRGFEKLFF
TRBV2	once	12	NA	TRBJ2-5	TGTGCCTCACAGGAGACCCAAGAGACCCAGTACTTC	CASQETQETQYF
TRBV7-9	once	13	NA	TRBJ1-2	TGTGCCAGCAGCTTAGAGGAGGCGTATGGCTACACCTTC	CASSLEEAYGYTF
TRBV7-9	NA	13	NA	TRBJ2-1	TGTGCCAGCAGCCCGAGCTCCTACAATGAGCAGTTCTTC	CASSPSSYNEQFF
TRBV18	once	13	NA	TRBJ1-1	TGTGCCAGCTCCAAACAGGGGAACACTGAAGCTTTCTTT	CASSKQGNTEAFF
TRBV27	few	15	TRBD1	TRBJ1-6	TGTGCCAGCAGTTTAAGACAGGGATTAGAATCACCCCTCCACTTT	CASSLRQGLESPLHF
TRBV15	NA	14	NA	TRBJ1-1	TGTGCCACCAGCAGAGCCATACAGGGAAGTGAAGCTTTCTTT	CATSRAIQGSEAFF
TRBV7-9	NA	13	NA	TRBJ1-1	TGTGCCAGCAGCTTAGTGAGCCTGGCTGAAGCTTTCTTT	CASSLVSLAEAFF
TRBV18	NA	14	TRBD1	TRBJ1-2	TGTGCCAGCTCACCAGACAGGGAAAATTGGGGCTACACCTTC	CASSPDRENWGYTF
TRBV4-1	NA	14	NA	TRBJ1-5	TGCGCCAGCAGCCAAGGACTGCCTAATCAGCCCCAGCATTTT	CASSQGLPNQPQHF
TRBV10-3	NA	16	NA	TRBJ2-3	TGTGCCATCAGGGCCCCGGCAGGGGTGGGTGCAGATACGCAGTATTTT	CAIRAPAGVGADTQYF
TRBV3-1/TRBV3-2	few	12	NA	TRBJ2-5	TGTGCCAGCAGCCAGTCTGCGGAGACCCAGTACTTC	CASSQSAETQYF